The 20 T cell receptor beta chains presented below share a single source sample, sequenced in a study of T cell clonotyping in hematopoietic cell transplantation. TCRdb's table, derived via immunoSEQ multiplex PCR, lists solely in-frame clones and lacks some. The repertoire consists of 15,000 to 20,000 clones, with approximately 91% occurring once and the leading ten covering approximately 5%. Sequences were obtained from peripheral blood mononuclear cells. The receptors stem from a man aged 35-49 years in good health. Some clones in this sample may be carry-over from other donors' samples.

This clone was recorded a few times. V usage is TRBV7-2 and J usage is TRBJ2-7, with D hard to call. The CDR3 consists of 14 residues. Trimming took 1 base from V and 3 from J, leaving 10 bases between them. Germline V gene sequence: CDR1 SGHTA, CDR2 FQGNSA. The CDR3 bases are TGTGCCAGCAGCTTAGGAGAACAGTTCTACGAGCAGTACTTC. Protein: CASSLGEQFYEQYF.

A few counts support this clone. The gene calls are TRBV4-3 and TRBJ2-7, with D possibly TRBD2 on 5 matching bases. Deletions cut 0 bases from V and 0 bases from J, with 9 bases between. Germline-derived CDR1 and CDR2 are LGHNA and YSLEER. The length of the CDR3 is 15 residues. DNA of the CDR3: TGCGCCAGCAGCCAAGAGAGGGCATCCTCCTACGAGCAGTACTTC. This sequence encodes CASSQERASSYEQYF.

The DNA of the CDR3 is TGTGCCAGCAGCTTAAATACGGGAACTGAAGCTTTCTTT. This encodes CASSLNTGTEAFF. The chain carries TRBV7-3 and TRBJ1-1; the D is unclear. The germline V gene encodes CDR1 SGHTA and CDR2 FQGTGA. CDR3 length: 13 amino acids. V lost 1 base and J 5 bases, leaving 8 bases between the germline ends.

The chain recombines TRBV9 with TRBJ2-1; D ambiguous. The CDR3 runs to 14 residues. Germline V gene lookup returns CDR1 SGDLS and CDR2 YYNGEE. The V end was cut by 7 bases, the J end by 3 bases, with 14 bases between. The DNA of the CDR3 is TGTGCCAGCTCCTCTACCGGCATCTACAATGAGCAGTTCTTC. Its translation is CASSSTGIYNEQFF.

V is TRBV4-3 and J is TRBJ2-7; D not certain. Trimming took 0 bases from V and 3 from J, leaving 12 bases between them. This CDR3 region has 15 residues. Germline assignment: CDR1 LGHNA and CDR2 YSLEER. CDR3 residues: CASSQDLLSRYEQYF. In DNA form, the CDR3 reads TGCGCCAGCAGCCAAGATCTCCTATCCCGCTACGAGCAGTACTTC.

V and J are TRBV30 and TRBJ2-7; 7 positions match TRBD1. V shed 2 bases and J 4 bases; nucleotides not matched to a gene: 11. Germline V gives CDR1 GTSNPN, CDR2 SVGIG (reference sequence). The CDR3 loop spans 15 amino acids. The CDR3 DNA reads as TGTGCCTGGAGTTCGGGACAGAGATGGGGTTACGAGCAGTACTTC. It codes for CAWSSGQRWGYEQYF.

This rearrangement joins TRBV30 to TRBJ2-3; 9 positions agree with TRBD1. CDR1 and CDR2 from the germline V gene are GTSNPN and SVGIG (reference sequence). The trim removed 5 bases at V and 2 bases at J, leaving 5 bases unmatched. This CDR3 has 14 residues. CDR3 sequence (DNA): TGTGCCTGGGAACAGGGGGCTATCACAGATACGCAGTATTTT. Its translation: CAWEQGAITDTQYF.

This chain joins TRBV6-5 and TRBJ1-3, with D possibly being TRBD1 (5 bases). Trimming took 5 bases from V and 6 from J, leaving 8 bases between them. CDR3 length: 12 amino acids. CDR1 is MNHEY, CDR2 SVGAGI, per germline. The chain's CDR3 is CASSRGENTIYF. The DNA for the CDR3 is TGTGCCAGCAGTAGGGGAGAAAACACCATATATTTT.

The V call is TRBV19, the J call TRBJ2-1; D may be TRBD1 (6 bases). With 6 bases removed from V and 6 bases from J, the gap between germline ends came to 12 bases. The germline V gene encodes CDR1 LNHDA and CDR2 SQIVND (reference sequence). The CDR3 sequence is 13 residues long. CDR3 loop: CASSSQGFNEQFF. CDR3 nucleotide sequence: TGTGCCAGTAGCTCACAGGGATTCAATGAGCAGTTCTTC.

The chain is built from TRBV25-1 and TRBJ1-4; TRBD1 matches 8 bases. CDR1 and CDR2 from the germline V gene are MGHDK and SYGVNS. CDR3 length: 13 amino acids. Losses at the gene ends were 4 bases for V and 8 bases for J; bases not matched to a gene: 3. CDR3 residues: CASSGTGREKLFF. As DNA, the CDR3 is TGTGCCAGCAGTGGGACAGGGCGGGAAAAACTGTTTTTT.

The chain links TRBV5-6 to TRBJ1-2; D gene uncertain. Germline lookup yields CDR1 SGHDT and CDR2 YYEEEE. The CDR3 is made up of 13 amino acids. Trimming took 0 bases from V and 9 from J, leaving 12 bases between them. CDR3 loop: CASSLGSQRSYTF. The CDR3 DNA reads TGTGCCAGCAGCTTGGGGTCCCAGCGGAGCTACACCTTC. Full variable domain (outside the CDR3, taken from reference TRBV5-6 and TRBJ1-2): DAGVTQSPTHLIKTRGQQVTLRCSPKSGHDTVSWYQQALGQGPQFIFQYYEEEERQRGNFPDRFSGHQFPNYSSELNVNALLLGDSALYLCASSLGSQRSYTFGSGTRLTVV.

V is TRBV29-1 and J is TRBJ1-1; TRBD1 is a possible D gene (6 bases). The length of the CDR3 is 15 residues. CDR1 SQVTM and CDR2 ANQGSEA come from the germline V gene. The V end lost 6 bases, the J end lost 4 bases, and 21 bases lay between the germline ends. The CDR3 DNA sequence: TGCAGCGTCGCTACGCGCGGACAGTTTTCCACTGAAGCTTTCTTT. Translation: CSVATRGQFSTEAFF.

The chain combines TRBV5-1 with TRBJ2-3, with unresolved D. Trimming removed 4 bases from V and 5 bases from J, with 11 bases in between. Germline CDR1 and CDR2: SGHRS and YFSETQ. The length of the CDR3 is 13 residues. CDR3 sequence (DNA): TGCGCCAGCAGCCCCAGCTTCGAAGATACGCAGTATTTT. Protein sequence: CASSPSFEDTQYF.

V and J are TRBV5-1 and TRBJ2-4; D is ambiguous. The CDR3 has 14 residues. Germline CDR1 is SGHRS and CDR2 is YFSETQ. V lost 5 bases and J 0 bases, leaving 9 bases between the germline ends. The CDR3 coding sequence is TGCGCCAGCAGTGTCAGTTTAGCCAAAAACATTCAGTACTTC. Residues: CASSVSLAKNIQYF.

This clone was seen only once. The gene calls are TRBV5-6 and TRBJ1-2; D possibly corresponds to TRBD1 (6 bases). The germline CDR1 and CDR2 sequences are SGHDT and YYEEEE. The CDR3 runs 14 residues. Trimming left V 4 bases short and J 7 bases short, with 17 bases between. Written as DNA, the CDR3 is TGTGCCAGCAGCGGGGGCTTTGGGGAGGGTGGCTACACCTTC. Translation gives CASSGGFGEGGYTF.

V usage is TRBV7-2 and J usage is TRBJ1-1; weak D call: TRBD1 (6 bases). V lost 4 bases and J 1 base, leaving 10 bases between the germline ends. CDR3 length: 14 residues. Germline V gene sequence: CDR1 SGHTA, CDR2 FQGNSA. As DNA, the CDR3 is TGTGCCAGCAGCTCCTACAGGGAGAACACTGAAGCTTTCTTT. Translating it yields CASSSYRENTEAFF.

V is TRBV30 and J is TRBJ1-3; a weak D match, TRBD1 (5 bases). There are 13 residues in the CDR3. V lost 4 bases, J lost 0 bases, and 7 bases lay in between. CDR1 and CDR2 (germline): GTSNPN, SVGIG (reference sequence). CDR3 residues: CAWIGGSGNTIYF. CDR3 DNA: TGTGCCTGGATTGGGGGCTCTGGAAACACCATATATTTT.

The V gene is TRBV25-1, the J gene TRBJ1-1, with TRBD1 as a possible D gene (5 bases). Trimming stripped 3 bases from V and 8 bases from J, with 19 bases between. The CDR3 has 15 amino acids. Germline V gives CDR1 MGHDK, CDR2 SYGVNS. CDR3 coding DNA: TGTGCCAGCAGTGATCTGGGTAAGGGGAATTTCGAAGCTTTCTTT. Its protein product is CASSDLGKGNFEAFF.

The chain employs TRBV5-1 and TRBJ2-7; TRBD1 matches 10 bases. Germline loops: CDR1 SGHRS, CDR2 YFSETQ. J was trimmed by 5 bases and V by 6 bases; bases with no gene match: 8. CDR3 length: 14 residues. The CDR3 region is CASNRDRGTNEQYF. CDR3 DNA: TGCGCCAGCAATCGGGACAGGGGTACCAACGAGCAGTACTTC.

The table lists this clone with a count of one. J is TRBJ1-2 and V is TRBV7-3; weak D call: TRBD1 (6 bases). The CDR3 consists of 15 residues. The germline V and J ends were trimmed by 1 base and 6 bases, with 15 bases remaining between them. Germline lookup yields CDR1 SGHTA and CDR2 FQGTGA. CDR3 nucleotides: TGTGCCAGCAGCTTAAGTCCCAACAGGGACGATGGCTACACCTTC. Amino acid sequence: CASSLSPNRDDGYTF.